Described below is a single T cell receptor (beta chain) sequence and its context. The data originate from a study of CD8 T cells in Susac syndrome. Trimming left V 0 bases short and J 3 bases short, with 5 bases between. Germline values: CDR1 GTSNPN, CDR2 SVGIG (reference sequence). The CDR3 has 12 residues. RNA amounts of roughly 0.5 to 1 ug underwent reverse transcription with random hexamers. One entry per CDR3 protein results from TCRdb running MiXCR on the immunoSEQ multiplex PCR reads. This table holds some 300,000 distinct CDR3 sequences, approximately 91% found once. Sequencing input: CD8+ T cells from PBMCs. J is TRBJ1-1 and V is TRBV30; D unresolved. This receptor was taken from a human donor with multiple sclerosis. The CDR3 reads CAWSVDYTEAFF. CDR3 bases: TGTGCCTGGAGTGTTGACTACACTGAAGCTTTCTTT.